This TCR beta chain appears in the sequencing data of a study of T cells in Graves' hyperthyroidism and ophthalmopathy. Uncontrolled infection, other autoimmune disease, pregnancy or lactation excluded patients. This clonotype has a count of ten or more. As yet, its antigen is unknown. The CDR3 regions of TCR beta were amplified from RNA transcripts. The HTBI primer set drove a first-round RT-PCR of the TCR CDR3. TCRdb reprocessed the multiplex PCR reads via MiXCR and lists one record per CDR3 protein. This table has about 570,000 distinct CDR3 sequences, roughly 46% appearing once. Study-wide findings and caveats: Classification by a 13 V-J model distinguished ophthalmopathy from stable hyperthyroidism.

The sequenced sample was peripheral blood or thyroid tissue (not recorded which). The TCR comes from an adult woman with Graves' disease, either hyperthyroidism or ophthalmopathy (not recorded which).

The CDR3 spells CASSPLENSPLHF. The CDR3 region has the DNA TGTGCCAGCAGCCCTCTGGAGAATTCACCCCTCCACTTT. The J gene is TRBJ1-6, the V gene TRBV7-9; D is unresolved. V was pared by 5 bases and J by 7 bases, with 9 bases between. The CDR3 is made up of 13 amino acids. Germline V gene lookup returns CDR1 SEHNR and CDR2 FQNEAQ (reference sequence).